Below, one T cell receptor beta chain is given with its context. The data were obtained in a study of breast tumors, draining lymph nodes, adjacent tissues. In TCRdb, the multiplex PCR reads were re-called with MiXCR into one record per CDR3 protein. This sample has about 63,000 distinct CDR3 sequences, with around 52% found just once. This CDR3 region has 13 residues. With 2 bases removed from V and 2 bases from J, the gap between germline ends came to 4 bases. The germline V gene encodes CDR1 LNHDA and CDR2 SQIVND (reference sequence). The sequence derives from a female donor with breast cancer. Some clones in this sample may be carry-over from other donors' samples. The chain carries TRBV19 and TRBJ1-5; D not certain. The sequenced sample consisted of breast tumor tissue. The CDR3 sequence: CASSILRNQPQHF. DNA of the CDR3: TGTGCCAGTAGTATATTACGCAATCAGCCCCAGCATTTT.